The 15 T cell receptor beta chains presented below share a single source sample, sequenced in a study of cytomegalovirus exposure and HLA in healthy donors (dated by TCRdb to 2016 to 2017). Receptors were amplified or captured by the immunoSEQ multiplex PCR assay. For the multiplex PCR, a mixture combining 60 forward primers for TCR Vbeta segments and 13 reverse primers for TCR Jbeta segments was used. The table comes from immuneACCESS by way of TCRdb, which keeps in-frame sequences with V and J called. Part of the clones is missing from these tables; in studies checked, under half for an unresolved V gene and the rest for unknown reasons. The sample profile shows approximately 160,000 clones; 60% to 80% of them were found once. Over 0.6% of the sample belongs to the ten largest clones. The specimen sequenced was PBMCs. The source is a male donor in good health and CMV-seronegative.

In DNA, the CDR3 is TGTGCCAGCAGTTGGGGGACTGCTTACGAGCAGTACTTC. Translating gives CASSWGTAYEQYF. The chain combines TRBV6-5 with TRBJ2-7; possible D gene TRBD2, 6 bases. CDR1 MNHEY and CDR2 SVGAGI come from the germline V gene. The CDR3 length is 13 residues. V lost 4 bases and J lost 4, with 11 bases in between.

The V call is TRBV29-1, the J call TRBJ1-2; weak D call: TRBD1 (6 bases). The CDR3 extends over 11 amino acids. Trimming left V 4 bases short and J 8 bases short, with 11 bases between. Looked up from germline, CDR1 is SQVTM and CDR2 is ANQGSEA. In nucleotides, the CDR3 is TGCAGCGTTGGGGAGGGGGAAGGCTACACCTTC. Encoded protein: CSVGEGEGYTF.

The rearrangement uses TRBV29-1 and TRBJ2-2, with D maybe TRBD2 (6 bases). V was cut by 6 bases and J by 3 bases, with 17 bases left in between. Germline V gene data show CDR1 as SQVTM and CDR2 as ANQGSEA. This CDR3 is 15 amino acids long. CDR3 residues: CSVPGRGSYTGELFF. The DNA for the CDR3 is TGCAGCGTCCCCGGGCGGGGTTCGTACACCGGGGAGCTGTTTTTT.

The chain combines TRBV19 with TRBJ1-1; D unclear. This CDR3 has 12 residues. Germline CDR1 reads LNHDA; CDR2 reads SQIVND (reference sequence). Trimming removed 3 bases at V and 3 bases at J, with 5 bases between. This chain's CDR3 is CASSIGHTEAFF. The DNA for the CDR3 is TGTGCCAGTAGTATCGGTCACACTGAAGCTTTCTTT.

The chain carries TRBV11-2 and TRBJ2-1; tentative D call: TRBD1 (6 bases). Deletions cut 5 bases from V and 9 bases from J, with 26 bases between. CDR3 length: 17 residues. CDR1 and CDR2 from the germline V gene are SGHAT and FQNNGV. The CDR3, as DNA: TGTGCCAGCAGCCCCCGAATGAAGGCCCGACAGGAAGGTGAGCAGTTCTTC. Protein sequence: CASSPRMKARQEGEQFF. The full variable domain, with the rest looked up from reference TRBV11-2 and TRBJ2-1, is EAGVAQSPRYKIIEKRQSVAFWCNPISGHATLYWYQQILGQGPKLLIQFQNNGVVDDSQLPKDRFSAERLKGVDSTLKIQPAKLEDSAVYLCASSPRMKARQEGEQFFGPGTRLTVL.

The chain carries TRBV10-3 and TRBJ2-2; possible D gene TRBD1, 7 bases. Germline V gene sequence: CDR1 ENHRY, CDR2 SYGVKD. The germline V and J ends were trimmed by 6 bases and 7 bases, with 15 bases remaining between them. The CDR3 totals 14 residues. CDR3 residues: CAISPGGLSGELFF. DNA for the CDR3: TGTGCCATCAGCCCAGGGGGGTTGAGCGGGGAGCTGTTTTTT.

A single count supports this clone. CDR3 DNA: TGTGCCAGCAGCCAGGGTACTAGCGGGAGTGGTGAGCAGTTCTTC. Its protein product is CASSQGTSGSGEQFF. The J gene is TRBJ2-1, the V gene TRBV9, with TRBD2 identical over 11 bases. The CDR3 loop spans 15 amino acids. CDR1 SGDLS and CDR2 YYNGEE come from the germline V gene. The ends lost 4 bases at V and 9 bases at J; junction bases unmatched: 9.

The chain employs TRBV5-4 and TRBJ1-1; 10 positions match TRBD1. Germline assignment: CDR1 SGHNT and CDR2 YYREEE (reference sequence). J gave up 5 bases and V 4 bases, and 8 bases lay outside the gene matches. The CDR3 runs 15 residues. CDR3 sequence reads: CASSPLDRGRTEAFF. CDR3 DNA sequence: TGTGCCAGCAGCCCCTTAGACAGGGGGCGGACTGAAGCTTTCTTT.

The V call is TRBV9, the J call TRBJ1-3, with D possibly TRBD1 on 6 matching bases. Germline V CDR1 and CDR2: SGDLS, YYNGEE. This CDR3 comprises 17 residues. The V end lost 3 bases, the J end lost 0 bases, and 16 bases lay between the germline ends. The CDR3 spells CASSGSQGSPSGNTIYF. The CDR3 nucleotides read TGTGCCAGCAGCGGGTCACAGGGCTCCCCCTCTGGAAACACCATATATTTT.

V is TRBV2 and J is TRBJ1-2; TRBD1 agrees at 7 bases. The V gene's germline CDR1 is SNHLY and CDR2 FYNNEI. There are 17 residues in the CDR3. The ends lost 5 bases at V and 4 bases at J; junction bases unmatched: 16. DNA for the CDR3: TGTGCCAGCAGTCCCTACCCAGGGGGGCCTAGGGGCTATGGCTACACCTTC. Its protein product is CASSPYPGGPRGYGYTF.

This clone has just a few counts. CDR3 DNA sequence: TGTGCCAGCGGTGGGACTCACAATGAGCAGTTCTTC. Amino acid sequence: CASGGTHNEQFF. The V call is TRBV7-9, the J call TRBJ2-1; D perhaps matches TRBD2 (6 bases). Trimming removed 8 bases from V and 5 bases from J, with 10 bases in between. The germline gives CDR1 SEHNR, CDR2 FQNEAQ (reference sequence). The CDR3 is made up of 12 amino acids.

The gene calls are TRBV14 and TRBJ2-3, with 15 bases identical to TRBD2. This CDR3 is 21 amino acids long. CDR1 and CDR2 from the germline V gene are SGHDN and FVKESK. With 4 bases clipped from V and 0 bases from J, the junction kept 14 bases outside the gene matches. CDR3 residues: CASSLHGLAGGGRLSTDTQYF. CDR3 coding DNA: TGTGCCAGCAGCCTACACGGACTAGCGGGAGGGGGGAGGCTAAGCACAGATACGCAGTATTTT.

This chain connects TRBV6-4 to TRBJ1-2; D possibly corresponds to TRBD1 (5 bases). This CDR3 comprises 18 residues. Germline loops: CDR1 MRHNA, CDR2 SNTAGT. V lost 6 bases and J lost 0, with 23 bases in between. The CDR3 coding sequence is TGTGCCAGCAGCCCAAGCAGTAAATTAAGGGGTGCTAACTATGGCTACACCTTC. Translation gives CASSPSSKLRGANYGYTF.

The table lists this clone with a few counts. The gene calls are TRBV10-2 and TRBJ2-3; 9 nucleotides agree with TRBD2. V dropped 10 bases and J dropped 3; count of bases not matched to a gene: 8. CDR3 size: 14 residues. Germline values: CDR1 WSHSY, CDR2 SAAADI. The CDR3 reads CATKRGGATDTQYF. DNA for the CDR3: TGCGCCACTAAGCGCGGGGGGGCGACAGATACGCAGTATTTT.

The chain employs TRBV6-5 and TRBJ2-7, with 8 bases identical to TRBD1. The CDR3 runs 16 residues. Unmatched junction bases numbered 11, after V lost 4 bases and J lost 3 bases. From germline, CDR1 is MNHEY and CDR2 SVGAGI. CDR3 in DNA: TGTGCCAGCAGTTCAGAACGGACAGGGCTTCGCTACGAGCAGTACTTC. Its protein is CASSSERTGLRYEQYF.